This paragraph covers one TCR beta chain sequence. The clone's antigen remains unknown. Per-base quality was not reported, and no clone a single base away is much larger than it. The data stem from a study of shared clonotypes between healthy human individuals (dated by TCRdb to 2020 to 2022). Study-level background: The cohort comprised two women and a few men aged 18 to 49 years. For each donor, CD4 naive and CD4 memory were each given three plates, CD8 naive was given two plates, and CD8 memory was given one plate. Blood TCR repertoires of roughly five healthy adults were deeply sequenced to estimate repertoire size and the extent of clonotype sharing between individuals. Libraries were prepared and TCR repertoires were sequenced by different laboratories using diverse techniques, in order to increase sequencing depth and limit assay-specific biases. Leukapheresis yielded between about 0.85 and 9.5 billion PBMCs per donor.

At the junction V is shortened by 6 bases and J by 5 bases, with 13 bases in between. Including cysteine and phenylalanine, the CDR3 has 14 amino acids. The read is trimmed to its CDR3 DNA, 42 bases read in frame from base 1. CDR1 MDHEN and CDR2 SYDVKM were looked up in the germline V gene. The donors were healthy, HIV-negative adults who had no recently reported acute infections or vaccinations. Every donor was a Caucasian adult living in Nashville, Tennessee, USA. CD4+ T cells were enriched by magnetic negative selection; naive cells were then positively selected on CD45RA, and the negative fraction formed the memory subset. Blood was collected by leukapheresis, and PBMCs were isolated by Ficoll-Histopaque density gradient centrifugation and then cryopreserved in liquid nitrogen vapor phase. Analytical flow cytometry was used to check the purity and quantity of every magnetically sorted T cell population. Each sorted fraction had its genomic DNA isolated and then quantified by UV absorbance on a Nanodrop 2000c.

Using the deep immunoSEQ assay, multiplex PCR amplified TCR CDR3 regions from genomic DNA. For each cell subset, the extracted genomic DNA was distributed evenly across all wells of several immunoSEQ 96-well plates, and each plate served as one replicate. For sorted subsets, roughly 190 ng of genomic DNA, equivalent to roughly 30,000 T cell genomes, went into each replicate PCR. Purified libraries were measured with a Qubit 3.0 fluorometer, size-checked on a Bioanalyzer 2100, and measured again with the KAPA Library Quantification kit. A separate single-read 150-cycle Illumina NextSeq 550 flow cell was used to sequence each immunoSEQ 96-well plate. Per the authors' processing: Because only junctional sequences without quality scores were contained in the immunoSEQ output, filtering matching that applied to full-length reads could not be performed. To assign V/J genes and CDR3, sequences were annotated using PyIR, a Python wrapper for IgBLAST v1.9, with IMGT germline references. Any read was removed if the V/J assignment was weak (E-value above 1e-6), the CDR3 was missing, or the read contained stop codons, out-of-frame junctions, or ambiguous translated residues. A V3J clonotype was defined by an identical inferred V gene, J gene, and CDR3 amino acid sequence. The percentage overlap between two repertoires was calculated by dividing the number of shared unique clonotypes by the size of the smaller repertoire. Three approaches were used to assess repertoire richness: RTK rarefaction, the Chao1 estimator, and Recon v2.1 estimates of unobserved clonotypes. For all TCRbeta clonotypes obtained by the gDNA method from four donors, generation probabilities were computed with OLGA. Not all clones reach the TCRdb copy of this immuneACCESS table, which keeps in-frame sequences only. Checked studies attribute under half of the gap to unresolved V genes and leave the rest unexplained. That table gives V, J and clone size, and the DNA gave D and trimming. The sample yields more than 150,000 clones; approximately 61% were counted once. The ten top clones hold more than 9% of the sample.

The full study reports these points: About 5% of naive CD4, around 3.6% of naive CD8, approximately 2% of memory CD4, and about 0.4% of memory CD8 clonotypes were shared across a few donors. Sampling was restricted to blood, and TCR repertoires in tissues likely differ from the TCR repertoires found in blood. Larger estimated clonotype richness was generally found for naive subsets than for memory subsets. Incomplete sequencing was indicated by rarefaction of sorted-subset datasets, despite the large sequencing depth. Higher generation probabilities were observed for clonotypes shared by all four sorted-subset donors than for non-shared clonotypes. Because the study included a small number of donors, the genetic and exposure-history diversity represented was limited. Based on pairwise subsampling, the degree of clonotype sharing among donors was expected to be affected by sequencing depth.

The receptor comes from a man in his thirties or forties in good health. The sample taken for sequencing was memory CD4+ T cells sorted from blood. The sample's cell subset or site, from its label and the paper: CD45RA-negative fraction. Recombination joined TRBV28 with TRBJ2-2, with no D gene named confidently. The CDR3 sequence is CASRRRRGTGELFF. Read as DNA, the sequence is TGTGCCAGCAGGCGGCGGCGTGGGACCGGGGAGCTGTTTTTT.